The sequence of this TCR beta chain was determined in a study of spatial heterogeneity in lung cancer. General study points: Tracking of tumor mutation counts was seen in expanded intratumoral alpha and beta TCR counts. Estimation of coverage gave values of approximately 7% for alpha and 13% for beta chains in tumor T cells. Counts of ubiquitous and regional expanded TCRs tracked ubiquitous and regional nonsynonymous mutations, respectively.

As for time point: sample taken at primary tumor resection. This clonotype was picked up a small number of times. The target antigen is unknown. The size of this beta chain means little, since it is a stray read in a library made for alpha chains. In the library, each TCR cDNA molecule bore its own unique molecular identifier. MiXCR, run by TCRdb on the 5' RACE reads, gives a single entry per CDR3 protein. The repertoire consists of 550 to 800 distinct CDR3 sequences, with 14% occurring once and the leading ten covering about 22%. The CDR3 contains 16 residues. Trimming left V 7 bases short and J 3 bases short, with 21 bases between. Germline CDR1 reads MNHEY; CDR2 reads SMNVEV (reference sequence).

This chain joins TRBV27 and TRBJ2-5, with D perhaps assigned TRBD1 or TRBD2 (6 bases each). The clonotype originates from a male donor with early-stage non-small cell lung cancer. Sequencing used lung tumor tissue, obtained at surgery. The DNA for the CDR3 is TGTGCCAGCACCCTAGGTAGCGAGGGGGGCGAAGAGACCCAGTACTTC. Translated: CASTLGSEGGEETQYF.